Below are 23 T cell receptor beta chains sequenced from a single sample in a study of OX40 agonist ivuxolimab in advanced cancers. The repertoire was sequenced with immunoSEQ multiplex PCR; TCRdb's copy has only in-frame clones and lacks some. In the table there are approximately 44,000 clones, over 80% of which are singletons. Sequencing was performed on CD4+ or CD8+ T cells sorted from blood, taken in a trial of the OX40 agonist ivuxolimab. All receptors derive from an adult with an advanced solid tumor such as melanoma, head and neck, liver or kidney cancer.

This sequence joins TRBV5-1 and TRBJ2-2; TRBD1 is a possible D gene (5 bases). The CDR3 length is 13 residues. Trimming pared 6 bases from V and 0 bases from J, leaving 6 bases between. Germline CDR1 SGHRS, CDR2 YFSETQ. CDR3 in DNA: TGCGCCAGCACCAGGGCGAACACCGGGGAGCTGTTTTTT. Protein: CASTRANTGELFF.

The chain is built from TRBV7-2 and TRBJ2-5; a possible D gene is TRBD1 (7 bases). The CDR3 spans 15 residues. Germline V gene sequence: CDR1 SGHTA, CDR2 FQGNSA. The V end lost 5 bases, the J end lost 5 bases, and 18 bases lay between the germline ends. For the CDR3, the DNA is TGTGCCAGCAGCACACAGGGGAGGATCGGTGAGACCCAGTACTTC. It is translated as CASSTQGRIGETQYF. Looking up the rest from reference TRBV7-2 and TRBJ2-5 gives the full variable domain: GAGVSQSPSNKVTEKGKDVELRCDPISGHTALYWYRQSLGQGLEFLIYFQGNSAPDKSGLPSDRFSAERTGGSVSTLTIQRTQQEDSAVYLCASSTQGRIGETQYFGPGTRLLVL.

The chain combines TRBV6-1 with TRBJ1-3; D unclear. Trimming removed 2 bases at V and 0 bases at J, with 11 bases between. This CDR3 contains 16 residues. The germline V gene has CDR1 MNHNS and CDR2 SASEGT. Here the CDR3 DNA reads TGTGCCAGCAGTGAATGGGGAGCGAGCTCTGGAAACACCATATATTTT. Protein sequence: CASSEWGASSGNTIYF.

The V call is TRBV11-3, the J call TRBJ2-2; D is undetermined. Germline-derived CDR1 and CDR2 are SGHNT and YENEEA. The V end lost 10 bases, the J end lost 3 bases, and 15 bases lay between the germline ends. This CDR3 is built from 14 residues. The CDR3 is CATSKGWDTGELFF. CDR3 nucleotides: TGTGCCACCTCCAAAGGGTGGGACACCGGGGAGCTGTTTTTT.

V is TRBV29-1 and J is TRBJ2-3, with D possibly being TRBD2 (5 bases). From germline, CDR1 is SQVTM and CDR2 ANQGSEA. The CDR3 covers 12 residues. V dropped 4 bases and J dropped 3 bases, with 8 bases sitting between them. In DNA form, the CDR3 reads TGCAGCGTTGCGTCGGGAACAGATACGCAGTATTTT. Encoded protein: CSVASGTDTQYF.

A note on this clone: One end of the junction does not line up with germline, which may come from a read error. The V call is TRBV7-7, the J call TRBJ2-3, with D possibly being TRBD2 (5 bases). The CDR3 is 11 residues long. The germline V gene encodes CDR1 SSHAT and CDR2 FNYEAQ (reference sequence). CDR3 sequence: CASRPGITTHF. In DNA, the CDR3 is TGTGCTAGCAGACCCGGGATCACCACGCATTTT.

Here the CDR3 DNA reads TGCGCCAGCAGCTGGGGGGGCCAGGGAACCTACGAGCAGTACTTC. It is translated as CASSWGGQGTYEQYF. J is TRBJ2-7 and V is TRBV5-1; weak D call: TRBD2 (7 bases). V gave up 3 bases and J gave up 2 bases, with 15 bases separating them. The CDR3 loop spans 15 amino acids. Germline CDR1 and CDR2: SGHRS and YFSETQ.

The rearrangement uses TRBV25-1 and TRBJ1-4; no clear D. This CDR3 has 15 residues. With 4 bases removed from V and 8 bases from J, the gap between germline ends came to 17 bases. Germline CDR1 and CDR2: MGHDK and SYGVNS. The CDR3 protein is CASSVRPRSREKLFF. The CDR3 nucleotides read TGTGCCAGCAGTGTAAGGCCTCGGAGTAGGGAAAAACTGTTTTTT.

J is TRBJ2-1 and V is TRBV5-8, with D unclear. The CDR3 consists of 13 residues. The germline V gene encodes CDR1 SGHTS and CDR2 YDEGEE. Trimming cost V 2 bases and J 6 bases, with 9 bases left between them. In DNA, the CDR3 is TGTGCCAGCAGCTTAAACCACGGCAATGAGCAGTTCTTC. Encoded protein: CASSLNHGNEQFF.

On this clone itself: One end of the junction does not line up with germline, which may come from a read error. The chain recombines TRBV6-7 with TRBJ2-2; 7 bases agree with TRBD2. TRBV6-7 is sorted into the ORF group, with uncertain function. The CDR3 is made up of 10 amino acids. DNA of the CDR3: TGTGCCAGCAGGGGGAGGGGAGCTGTTTTT. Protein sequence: CASRGRGAVF.

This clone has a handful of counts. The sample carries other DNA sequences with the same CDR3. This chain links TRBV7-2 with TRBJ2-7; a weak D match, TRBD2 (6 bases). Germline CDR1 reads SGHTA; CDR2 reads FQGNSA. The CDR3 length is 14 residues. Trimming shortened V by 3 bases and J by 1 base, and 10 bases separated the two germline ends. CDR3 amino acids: CASSFGGISYEQYF. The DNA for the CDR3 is TGTGCCAGCAGCTTCGGCGGGATATCCTACGAGCAGTACTTC.

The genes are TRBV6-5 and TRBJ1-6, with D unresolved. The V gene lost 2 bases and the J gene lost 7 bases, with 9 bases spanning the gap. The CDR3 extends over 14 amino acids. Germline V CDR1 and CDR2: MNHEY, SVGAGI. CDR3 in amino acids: CASSYGEGNSPLHF. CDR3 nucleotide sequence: TGTGCCAGCAGTTACGGGGAGGGAAATTCACCCCTCCACTTT.

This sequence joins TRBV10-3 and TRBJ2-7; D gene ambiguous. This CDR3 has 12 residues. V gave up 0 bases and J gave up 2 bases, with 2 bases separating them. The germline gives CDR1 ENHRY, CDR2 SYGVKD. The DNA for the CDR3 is TGTGCCATCAGTGAGTCAGCCTACGAGCAGTACTTC. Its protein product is CAISESAYEQYF.

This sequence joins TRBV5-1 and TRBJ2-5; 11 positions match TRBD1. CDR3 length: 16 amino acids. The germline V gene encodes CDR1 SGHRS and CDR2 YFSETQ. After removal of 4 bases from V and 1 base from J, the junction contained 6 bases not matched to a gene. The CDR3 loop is CASSGPGTGGQETQYF. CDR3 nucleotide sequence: TGCGCCAGCAGCGGACCCGGGACAGGGGGCCAAGAGACCCAGTACTTC.

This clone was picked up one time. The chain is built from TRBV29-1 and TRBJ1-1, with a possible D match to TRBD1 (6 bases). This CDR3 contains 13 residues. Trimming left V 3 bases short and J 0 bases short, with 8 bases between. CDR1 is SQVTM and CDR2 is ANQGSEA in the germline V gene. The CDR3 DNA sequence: TGCAGCGTTGAGGGGGGCATGAACACTGAAGCTTTCTTT. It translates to CSVEGGMNTEAFF.

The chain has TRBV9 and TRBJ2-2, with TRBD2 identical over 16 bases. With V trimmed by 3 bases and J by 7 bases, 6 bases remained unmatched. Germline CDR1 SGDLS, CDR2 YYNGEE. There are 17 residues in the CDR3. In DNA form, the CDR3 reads TGTGCCAGCAGCGCAGGGACTAGCGGGAGGGCGATCGGGGAGCTGTTTTTT. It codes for CASSAGTSGRAIGELFF.

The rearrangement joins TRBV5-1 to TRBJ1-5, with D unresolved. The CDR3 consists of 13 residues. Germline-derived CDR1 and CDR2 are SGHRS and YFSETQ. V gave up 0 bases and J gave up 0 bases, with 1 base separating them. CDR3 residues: CASSLGSNQPQHF. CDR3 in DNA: TGCGCCAGCAGCTTGGGTAGCAATCAGCCCCAGCATTTT.

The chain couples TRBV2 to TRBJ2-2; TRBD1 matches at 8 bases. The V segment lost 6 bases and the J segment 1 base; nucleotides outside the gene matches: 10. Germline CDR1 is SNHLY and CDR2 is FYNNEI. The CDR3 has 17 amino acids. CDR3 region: CASSLGPDRGNTGELFF. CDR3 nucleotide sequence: TGTGCCAGCAGCCTAGGTCCCGACAGGGGGAACACCGGGGAGCTGTTTTTT.

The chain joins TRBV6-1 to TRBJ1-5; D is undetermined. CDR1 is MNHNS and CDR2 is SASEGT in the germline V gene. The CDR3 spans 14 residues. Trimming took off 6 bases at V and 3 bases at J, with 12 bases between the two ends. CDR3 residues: CASSFFSPNQPQHF. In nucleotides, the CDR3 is TGTGCCAGCAGCTTTTTTAGCCCCAATCAGCCCCAGCATTTT.

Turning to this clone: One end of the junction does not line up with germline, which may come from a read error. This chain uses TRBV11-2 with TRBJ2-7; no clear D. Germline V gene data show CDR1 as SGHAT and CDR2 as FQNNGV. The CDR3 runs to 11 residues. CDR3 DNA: TGTGCCAGCAGAGGGCCACTTACTCCTCTCTTC. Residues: CASRGPLTPLF.

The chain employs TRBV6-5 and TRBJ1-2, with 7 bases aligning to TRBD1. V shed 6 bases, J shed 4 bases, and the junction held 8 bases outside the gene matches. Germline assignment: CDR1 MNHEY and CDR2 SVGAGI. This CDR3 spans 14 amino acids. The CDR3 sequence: CASSRTGQRYGYTF. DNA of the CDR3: TGTGCCAGCAGCAGGACAGGCCAACGCTATGGCTACACCTTC.

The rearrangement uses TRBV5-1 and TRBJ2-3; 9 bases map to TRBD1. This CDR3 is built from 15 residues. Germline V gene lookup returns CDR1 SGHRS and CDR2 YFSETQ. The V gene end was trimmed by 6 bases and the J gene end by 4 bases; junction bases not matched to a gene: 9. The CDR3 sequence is CASTPQGALADTQYF. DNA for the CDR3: TGCGCCAGCACACCACAGGGGGCTCTCGCAGATACGCAGTATTTT.

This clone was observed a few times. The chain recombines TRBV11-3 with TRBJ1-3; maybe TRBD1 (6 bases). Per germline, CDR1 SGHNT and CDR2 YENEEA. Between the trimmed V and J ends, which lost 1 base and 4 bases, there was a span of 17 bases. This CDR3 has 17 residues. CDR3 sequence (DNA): TGTGCCAGCAGCTTAGGGGCGTCAGGGGCTATCGGAAACACCATATATTTT. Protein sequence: CASSLGASGAIGNTIYF. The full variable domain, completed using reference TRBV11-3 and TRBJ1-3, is EAGVVQSPRYKIIEKKQPVAFWCNPISGHNTLYWYLQNLGQGPELLIRYENEEAVDDSQLPKDRFSAERLKGVDSTLKIQPAELGDSAVYLCASSLGASGAIGNTIYFGEGSWLTVV.